What follows is one T cell receptor (beta chain) and its context. Its antigen is still unknown. No base quality information exists; no much larger clone differs at one position. This sample was included in a study of OX40 agonist ivuxolimab in advanced cancers. The study in broad terms: Ivuxolimab, which targeted the costimulatory receptor OX40 (CD134), was an agonistic, fully human IgG2 monoclonal antibody. Intravenous ivuxolimab was administered to patients every 2 weeks at six dose levels: 0.01, 0.1, 0.3, 1.5, 3 and 10 mg/kg. Among the 50 to 55 dose-escalation patients, around 19 had hepatocellular carcinoma, 15 or so melanoma, 9 renal cell carcinoma and 9 head and neck cancer. In the dose-escalation cohort, roughly 80% of patients were male, and the mean age was approximately 60 years, with a range of about 23 to 80. Patients were allowed to have had prior anti-PD-1, anti-PD-L1 or anti-CTLA-4 therapy, and around 43% of the dose-escalation patients had been treated with checkpoint inhibitors. Partial responses occurred in three dose-escalation patients, of whom one had hepatocellular carcinoma and two had cutaneous melanoma. Peripheral TCRbeta sequencing was intended to test whether TCR sequence diversity was altered and clonal T-cell expansion was caused by ivuxolimab. The paper reports the monotherapy dose-escalation portion (N = 52 patients) of the phase I ivuxolimab trial. General conclusions and limits of the study: The antigen specificity of the peripheral T cells that underwent clonal expansion was not determined. At doses of 0.1 to 3.0 mg/kg, clonal expansion of both CD4+ and CD8+ blood T cells was observed from baseline to week 6. Low levels of normalized T-cell clonal expansion were also seen in some patients who did not respond. After ivuxolimab, more expanded clones were found on average in CD8+ T cells than in CD4+ T cells. In the 0.1-3.0 mg/kg groups, partial responders had among the lowest normalized peripheral clonal expansion, particularly in CD8+ T cells.

The trial excluded patients who had a history of autoimmune disease or who were on systemic immunosuppression. Peripheral blood for TCR sequencing was drawn from every dose cohort at baseline, at cycle 4 day 1 and at cycle 7 day 1. Samples came from an open-label, multicenter, first-in-human phase I dose-escalation trial of ivuxolimab. Adults with locally advanced or metastatic melanoma, renal cell carcinoma, hepatocellular carcinoma or head and neck squamous cell carcinoma were enrolled in the trial. Before TCR sequencing, CD4+ T cells and CD8+ T cells were sorted from peripheral blood as separate populations. For sequencing of the TCRbeta CDR3 region, genomic DNA was extracted from the sorted cells. The immunoSEQ Assay was used for sequencing of TCRbeta CDR3 regions. The immuneACCESS repertoire file appears here via TCRdb, limited to in-frame rearrangements. These files lack a portion of the clones; in checked studies, under half of the deficit traces to unresolved V genes, and the cause of the others is not known. Across this sample there are some 90,000 clones, with roughly 91% seen only once. In total, the top ten clones hold approximately 0.3% of the sample.

This TCR was sampled from an adult with an advanced solid tumor such as melanoma, head and neck, liver or kidney cancer. This sample comprised CD4+ or CD8+ T cells sorted from blood, obtained in a trial of the OX40 agonist ivuxolimab.

The nucleotide sequence reads TGCGCCAGCAGCCCGGGGGGGGCTGCCTACGAAAAACTGTTTTTT. This encodes CASSPGGAAYEKLFF. In this chain, TRBV5-1 is recombined with TRBJ1-4, with TRBD1 as a weak D call on 6 bases. CDR1 and CDR2 (SGHRS, YFSETQ) derive from the germline V gene. V is cut by 4 bases and J by 8 bases, and the space between the germline ends is 18 bases. Including the terminal cysteine and phenylalanine, the CDR3 comprises 15 residues. Only CDR3 DNA remains: 45 bases, in frame from the first base.